This T cell receptor beta chain was documented in a study of blood T cell repertoires in COVID-19. Whole-study context: Sources were T cells, B-cell-depleted T cells, or PBMCs; the material itself was cDNA or gDNA.

Clones were read by immunoSEQ multiplex PCR, and TCRdb kept only the in-frame ones, dropping some. This table holds roughly 300,000 clones, 65% to 90% found once. Enrolled through a virtual design, the participants were between 18 and 89 years of age and came from about two dozen US areas. Cohort 3 donors were reported recovered after two negative PCRs, clearance, or symptom resolution. Germline assignment: CDR1 GTSNPN and CDR2 SVGIG (reference sequence). With V trimmed by 0 bases and J by 7 bases, 11 bases remained unmatched. The CDR3 is 16 amino acids. V gene TRBV30 combines with J gene TRBJ1-5, with 8 nucleotides matching TRBD1. Material: PBMCs or T cells enriched from blood (not recorded which). This clonotype was sampled from a man aged 30 to 45 who had recovered from COVID-19. CDR3 nucleotide sequence: TGTGCCTGGAGTGTACACCGTCAGACAGGGGACCAGCCCCAGCATTTT. It translates to CAWSVHRQTGDQPQHF.